A selection of T cell receptor beta chains follows, all from one sample in a study of T-cell memory formation after mild COVID-19. TCRdb recomputed calls from the 5' RACE reads with MiXCR, one row per CDR3 protein. The repertoire has 450,000 to 650,000 distinct CDR3 sequences, roughly 21% of them found once; the top ten carry approximately 12%. The sample consisted of PBMCs or a T cell subset sorted from them (not recorded which). These receptor sequences come from an adult woman who had mild COVID-19 (a few samples of this study predate the infection). Cell type and time point are not known. CDR3s include the opening cysteine and the closing phenylalanine or tryptophan. A D gene is named only where the DNA matches it firmly. Only some rows state a clone size, as once, few, many or a class for expanded clones.

clone_size | j_call | d_call | v_call | cdr3_nt | cdr3_aa
few | TRBJ2-1 | TRBD1 | TRBV29-1 | TGCAGCGTTGAAGATCTGGGACAGGGGGCCCCTGAGCAGTTCTTC | CSVEDLGQGAPEQFF
few | TRBJ2-3 | NA | TRBV7-4 | TGTGCCAGCAGCCCTTACCAGGGGACCCTCCCAGATACGCAGTATTTT | CASSPYQGTLPDTQYF
many | TRBJ2-3 | TRBD2 | TRBV2 | TGTGCCAGCAGCCCCGGGAGGAAACCTAGCACAGATACGCAGTATTTT | CASSPGRKPSTDTQYF
NA | TRBJ2-5 | NA | TRBV18 | TGTGCCAGCTCACCGTGGGAGACCAAGTACTTC | CASSPWETKYF
NA | TRBJ2-1 | NA | TRBV20-1 | TGCAGTGCTAGAGTTTCGGGATTCTACAATGAGCAGTTCTTC | CSARVSGFYNEQFF
many | TRBJ2-6 | NA | TRBV4-3 | TGCGCCAGCAGCCAGGACTCCTACTCTGGGGCCAACGTCCTGACTTTC | CASSQDSYSGANVLTF
NA | TRBJ2-3 | NA | TRBV21-1 | TGTGCCAGCAGGAAAGAGGTGACTCGCACAGATACGCAGTATTTT | CASRKEVTRTDTQYF
few | TRBJ2-1 | TRBD2 | TRBV6-4 | TGTGCCAGCAGTGGGACCGGACTAGCGGGGAACAATGAGCAGTTCTTC | CASSGTGLAGNNEQFF
few | TRBJ2-5 | TRBD2 | TRBV24-1 | TGTGCCACCAGTGATTGGTTTGGCGGGGGGGCTATCCAGTACTTC | CATSDWFGGGAIQYF
few | TRBJ2-1 | TRBD2 | TRBV14 | TGTGCCAGCAGCCAAGATGGGGGCGGGAGGGCCTACAATGAGCAGTTCTTC | CASSQDGGGRAYNEQFF
NA | TRBJ1-2 | TRBD1 | TRBV7-9 | TGTGCCAGCAGCTATTCCGGGACAGGGAAGAGAGCAGACTATGGCTACACCTTC | CASSYSGTGKRADYGYTF
few | TRBJ2-3 | TRBD1 | TRBV5-1 | TGCGCCAGCGCACCAGAGGGGGCCCCCACAGATACGCAGTATTTT | CASAPEGAPTDTQYF
NA | TRBJ2-3 | TRBD2 | TRBV20-1 | TGCAGTGCTAGAGGCCTTTTTGCGGGGGGCTCCACAGATACGCAGTATTTT | CSARGLFAGGSTDTQYF
many | TRBJ2-2 | NA | TRBV12-3/TRBV12-4 | TGTGCCACCGCTGGATGGCGGGGAACCGGGGAGCTGTTTTTT | CATAGWRGTGELFF
NA | TRBJ1-1 | NA | TRBV7-7 | TGTGCCAGCAGCTTAGTTAGGGAACACGATGCTTTCTTT | CASSLVREHDAFF
few | TRBJ2-1 | TRBD1 | TRBV29-1 | TGCAGCGCCTTCCCGAGACAGGGGGTGAGGCTAGCGGACTACAATGAGCAGTTCTTC | CSAFPRQGVRLADYNEQFF
NA | TRBJ2-1 | TRBD2 | TRBV29-1 | TGCAGCGTCGGGCTAGCGGACTACAATGAGCAGTTCTTC | CSVGLADYNEQFF
few | TRBJ2-3 | NA | TRBV29-1 | TGCAGCGTTGCCCCGACTGTCCCAGATACGCAGTATTTT | CSVAPTVPDTQYF
NA | TRBJ1-5 | NA | TRBV19 | TGTGCCAGTAGTATAGCTAGCAATCAGCCCCAGCATTTT | CASSIASNQPQHF
many | TRBJ2-7 | TRBD1 | TRBV29-1 | TGCAGCGTACGGACAGGGTACTACGAGCAGTACTTC | CSVRTGYYEQYF
NA | TRBJ1-1 | TRBD1 | TRBV7-3 | TGTGCCAGCAGCTTGGACGGACAGGGCCCTGAAGCTTTCTTT | CASSLDGQGPEAFF
few | TRBJ2-7 | TRBD2 | TRBV6-2/TRBV6-3 | TGTGCCAGTACGTTCGGGACTAGCGGATATTACGAGCAGTACTTC | CASTFGTSGYYEQYF
NA | TRBJ1-6 | TRBD1 | TRBV5-1 | TGCGCCAGCAGCTTGGTTGGCAGGGGGTATGATTCACCCCTCCACTTT | CASSLVGRGYDSPLHF
few | TRBJ1-2 | TRBD1 | TRBV20-1 | TGCAGTGCTAGACTAGACAGGGAACTCTATGGCTACACCTTC | CSARLDRELYGYTF
NA | TRBJ1-2 | NA | TRBV5-1 | TGCGCCAGCCCGGGTTGGCAGGGGACCTATGGCTACACCTTC | CASPGWQGTYGYTF
NA | TRBJ2-3 | TRBD2 | TRBV19 | TGTGCCAGTAGTATACTAGCGGGAGATACGCAGTATTTT | CASSILAGDTQYF
NA | TRBJ1-6 | NA | TRBV6-5 | TGTGCCAGCAGTTACTCGGGGGGTGGTGGTTCACCCCTCCACTTT | CASSYSGGGGSPLHF
NA | TRBJ2-7 | NA | TRBV5-1 | TGCGCCAGCAGCTTCGCTCAGGGCTACGAGCAGTACTTC | CASSFAQGYEQYF
few | TRBJ2-7 | TRBD2 | TRBV27 | TGTGCCAGCAGTTTAGGGGCGGGGGGAAACGAGCAGTACTTC | CASSLGAGGNEQYF
NA | TRBJ1-1 | NA | TRBV7-7 | TGTGCTAGCAGCTTAGCCGTGGAGGGGATGAACACTGAAGCTTTCTTT | CASSLAVEGMNTEAFF
few | TRBJ2-1 | TRBD2 | TRBV20-1 | TGCAGTGCTAGAGAAGCGGGAGGGCGCCAACCTTTC | CSAREAGGRQPF
NA | TRBJ2-1 | TRBD2 | TRBV15 | TGTGCCACCAGCTCCCGGACTAGCGGTTCCTACAATGAGCAGTTCTTC | CATSSRTSGSYNEQFF
few | TRBJ2-1 | NA | TRBV7-6 | TGTGCCAGCAGCTTACTGGCAATTGATGAGCAGTTCTTC | CASSLLAIDEQFF
NA | TRBJ2-3 | TRBD1 | TRBV24-1 | TGTGCCACCAGAACGGGACAGGGTGCAGATACGCAGTATTTT | CATRTGQGADTQYF
NA | TRBJ1-1 | NA | TRBV18 | TGTGCCAGCTCACCAGACTCCTTAGCGGAAGCTTTCTTT | CASSPDSLAEAFF
NA | TRBJ2-1 | NA | TRBV12-3/TRBV12-4 | TGTGCCAGCAGTTTAGCGGGGCTCCCGGGGGATGAGCAGTTCTTC | CASSLAGLPGDEQFF
few | TRBJ2-2 | NA | TRBV6-6 | TGTGCCAGCCGTGATCACAGGGGCGGGGACACCGGGGAGCTGTTTTTT | CASRDHRGGDTGELFF
NA | TRBJ2-7 | NA | TRBV18 | TGTGCCAGCTCCCCTCAGAACGACGCCTACGAGCAGTACTTC | CASSPQNDAYEQYF
NA | TRBJ1-2 | NA | TRBV4-3 | TGCGCCAGCAGCCAAGCCAAGCCTTCAGGACAGCTAAACTATGGCTACACCTTC | CASSQAKPSGQLNYGYTF
few | TRBJ1-2 | NA | TRBV19 | TGTGCCAGTAGTATAGATGCAGGGAGCTATGGCTACACCTTC | CASSIDAGSYGYTF
few | TRBJ2-7 | TRBD2 | TRBV30 | TGTGCCTGGAGTCCAGGACTAGCGGTGACCTACGAGCAGTACTTC | CAWSPGLAVTYEQYF
NA | TRBJ1-6 | NA | TRBV27 | TGTGCCAGCAGAAGGCCCCCCAATAATTCACCCCTCCACTTT | CASRRPPNNSPLHF
NA | TRBJ2-5 | TRBD2 | TRBV7-2 | TGTGCCAGCAGCTTCGGACTAGCGGGAGGGTTAGAGACCCAGTACTTC | CASSFGLAGGLETQYF
few | TRBJ1-1 | NA | TRBV5-1 | TGCGCCAGCAGCCCCCGCGCCGCGCCCTTAATGAACACTGAAGCTTTCTTT | CASSPRAAPLMNTEAFF